The T cell receptor beta chain under discussion was sequenced for a study of T cell responses to AZD1222 COVID-19 vaccine. Turning to the study itself: Some second doses came at about 4 weeks and others at about 12 weeks; these were pooled. General study results and limits: Donors were largely white British and mainly female; clonal diversity was possibly underestimated.

As for this clone: As yet, its antigen is unknown.

Produced via immunoSEQ multiplex PCR; TCRdb's table is partial and in-frame only. The table includes 95,000 to 150,000 clones, about 90% detected once. The receptor was derived from an adult in good health. The specimen comprised peripheral blood, sampled on day 0 of AZD1222 vaccination.

In nucleotides, the CDR3 is TGTGCCAGCAGCGTAGAAGGTAGTACCCTCCACTTT. It is translated as CASSVEGSTLHF. V is TRBV9 and J is TRBJ1-6; D not certain. The V and J ends lost 0 bases and 14 bases respectively, with 9 bases between them. Germline assignment: CDR1 SGDLS and CDR2 YYNGEE. The CDR3 is made up of 12 amino acids.